The source of this TCR beta chain is a study of shared clonotypes between healthy human individuals. Study-level background: In total, the donors were a couple of women and a few men aged 18 to 49.

Method: immunoSEQ multiplex PCR; TCRdb's copy keeps in-frame clones and lacks some. There are around 500,000 clones in the sample; 70% to 80% occur only once, and 12% lies in the top ten. The CDR3 runs 14 residues. Germline trimming cut 4 bases from V and 4 bases from J; bases unmatched to any gene: 6. Germline V CDR1 and CDR2: MGHDK, SYGVNS. This clone was observed a handful of times. Sequencing was carried out using PBMCs. This TCR derives from a middle-aged woman in good health. Some clones in this sample may be carry-over from other donors' samples. The chain has TRBV25-1 and TRBJ1-2; 7 nucleotides align to TRBD1. CDR3 in DNA: TGTGCCAGCAGTGCCCAGGACAGGACCTATGGCTACACCTTC. This sequence encodes CASSAQDRTYGYTF.